These 22 T cell receptor beta chains originate from one sample sequenced in a study of cytotoxic CD8 clonotypes in ibrutinib-treated CLL. TCRdb's copy holds only in-frame clones and misses some; the assay was immunoSEQ multiplex PCR. The repertoire consists of about 130,000 clones, with over 60% occurring once and the leading ten covering roughly 13%. The sample in question was PBMCs, obtained after 12 months of ibrutinib treatment. The receptor source for this set is a human donor with chronic lymphocytic leukemia.

The CDR3 region is CASSLDGPCTDTQYF. The CDR3 DNA follows: TGTGCCAGCAGCTTAGACGGACCTTGCACAGATACGCAGTATTTT. This chain uses TRBV11-3 with TRBJ2-3; D remains ambiguous. The CDR3 is made up of 15 amino acids. The germline V gene encodes CDR1 SGHNT and CDR2 YENEEA. The ends were cut back, 0 bases at V and 1 base at J, with 8 bases in the middle.

The chain couples TRBV7-9 to TRBJ1-2; unclear D gene. The CDR3 loop spans 16 amino acids. The germline V and J ends were trimmed by 1 base and 0 bases, with 12 bases remaining between them. Germline V gene data show CDR1 as SEHNR and CDR2 as FQNEAQ (reference sequence). CDR3: CASSLGAVAPNYGYTF. The CDR3 DNA is TGTGCCAGCAGCTTAGGGGCAGTGGCACCTAACTATGGCTACACCTTC.

The J gene is TRBJ1-4, the V gene TRBV29-1, with unresolved D. Germline V gene lookup returns CDR1 SQVTM and CDR2 ANQGSEA. The germline V and J ends were trimmed by 0 bases and 0 bases, with 14 bases remaining between them. CDR3 length: 17 amino acids. The CDR3 spells CSVEDLSEDATNEKLFF. The CDR3 DNA reads TGCAGCGTTGAAGATCTTTCGGAGGATGCAACTAATGAAAAACTGTTTTTT.

The chain employs TRBV6-5 and TRBJ1-1; TRBD1 agrees at 9 bases. The V gene end was trimmed by 5 bases and the J gene end by 4 bases; junction bases not matched to a gene: 8. The germline gives CDR1 MNHEY, CDR2 SVGAGI. There are 15 residues in the CDR3. CDR3 region: CASSPGQGWVTEAFF. The CDR3 DNA reads TGTGCCAGCAGTCCGGGACAGGGTTGGGTCACTGAAGCTTTCTTT.

The gene calls are TRBV5-4 and TRBJ1-2, with a tentative D call TRBD1 (5 bases). From germline, CDR1 is SGHNT and CDR2 YYREEE (reference sequence). The CDR3 sequence is 14 residues long. V was shortened by 3 bases and J by 2 bases, with 11 bases between the two germline ends. CDR3 coding DNA: TGTGCCAGCAGCTCGCTGGGGGGAAACTATGGCTACACCTTC. Protein: CASSSLGGNYGYTF.

V gene TRBV5-1 combines with J gene TRBJ1-1; D unclear. Germline V lookup: CDR1 SGHRS, CDR2 YFSETQ. V dropped 0 bases and J dropped 6 bases, with 15 bases sitting between them. CDR3 length: 15 residues. The DNA for the CDR3 is TGCGCCAGCAGCTTGGACAGCCCTCGGGTACCTGAAGCTTTCTTT. As protein: CASSLDSPRVPEAFF.

V usage is TRBV7-2 and J usage is TRBJ2-5; 8 bases map to TRBD1. This CDR3 spans 17 amino acids. The trim removed 6 bases at V and 5 bases at J, leaving 17 bases unmatched. Germline assignment: CDR1 SGHTA and CDR2 FQGNSA. The CDR3 DNA is TGTGCCAGCAGTAGACAGTCTGGACAGGGCGTTAAGGAGACCCAGTACTTC. Translating it yields CASSRQSGQGVKETQYF.

This clone was counted once. The CDR3 sequence is CASSLEERRTQYF. The CDR3 nucleotides are TGTGCCAGCAGCTTAGAAGAAAGGCGTACGCAGTATTTT. The V and J genes are TRBV7-9 and TRBJ2-3; D unclear. V was cut by 1 base and J by 8 bases, with 10 bases left in between. The germline CDR1 and CDR2 sequences are SEHNR and FQNEAQ (reference sequence). The CDR3 spans 13 residues.

V gene TRBV7-8 combines with J gene TRBJ2-5; maybe TRBD1 (6 bases). The length of the CDR3 is 13 residues. Looked up from germline, CDR1 is SGHVS and CDR2 is FQNEAQ. Trimming took off 4 bases at V and 4 bases at J, with 10 bases between the two ends. The CDR3 sequence: CASSYREGETQYF. DNA of the CDR3: TGTGCCAGCAGCTACAGGGAAGGAGAGACCCAGTACTTC.

The genes are TRBV6-5 and TRBJ2-1, with a weak D call TRBD2 (7 bases). Per germline, CDR1 MNHEY and CDR2 SVGAGI. The CDR3 spans 12 residues. V was cut by 6 bases and J by 9 bases, with 12 bases left in between. The CDR3 DNA follows: TGTGCCAGCAGAGGCGGGGGCGGTGAGCAGTTCTTC. This codes for CASRGGGGEQFF.

The chain couples TRBV14 to TRBJ2-1, with no clear D. Germline CDR1 is SGHDN and CDR2 is FVKESK. V lost 2 bases, J lost 8 bases, and 13 bases lay in between. CDR3 length equals 14 residues. The CDR3 reads CASSQNPRYHEQFF. CDR3 nucleotides: TGTGCCAGCAGCCAAAACCCCAGGTATCATGAGCAGTTCTTC.

The chain uses TRBV4-3 and TRBJ2-3; 8 bases map to TRBD1. Unmatched junction bases numbered 8, after V lost 3 bases and J lost 6 bases. This CDR3 contains 15 residues. CDR1 and CDR2 from the germline V gene are LGHNA and YSLEER. CDR3 loop: CASSHYSDRVDTQYF. As DNA, the CDR3 is TGCGCCAGCAGCCATTACTCGGACAGGGTGGATACGCAGTATTTT.

This sequence joins TRBV6-5 and TRBJ2-3; no clear D. The CDR3 totals 14 residues. From germline, CDR1 is MNHEY and CDR2 SVGAGI. Trimming pared 5 bases from V and 2 bases from J, leaving 11 bases between. The CDR3 sequence is CASSRNRNTDTQYF. The CDR3 DNA follows: TGTGCCAGCAGTAGGAACCGCAACACAGATACGCAGTATTTT.

The chain links TRBV27 to TRBJ2-7, with D tentatively TRBD2 (5 bases). Germline CDR1 is MNHEY and CDR2 is SMNVEV (reference sequence). Trimming cost V 5 bases and J 3 bases, with 14 bases left between them. This CDR3 contains 14 residues. The CDR3 sequence is CASSLRGAYYEQYF. CDR3 DNA sequence: TGTGCCAGCAGTCTCCGGGGAGCCTACTACGAGCAGTACTTC.

This chain connects TRBV6-1 to TRBJ1-2; 8 bases line up with TRBD1. The CDR3 has 13 residues. The V segment lost 2 bases and the J segment 6 bases; nucleotides outside the gene matches: 2. Germline V lookup: CDR1 MNHNS, CDR2 SASEGT. The chain's CDR3 is CASSEWTGNGYTF. The CDR3 DNA is TGTGCCAGCAGTGAATGGACAGGGAATGGCTACACCTTC.

The J gene is TRBJ2-3, the V gene TRBV15; 7 bases line up with TRBD2. After removal of 0 bases from V and 6 bases from J, the junction contained 12 bases not matched to a gene. In germline, CDR1 is LNHNV, CDR2 YYDKDF (reference sequence). The CDR3 runs 17 residues. The CDR3 sequence: CATSRDRFGEGSDTQYF. CDR3 sequence (DNA): TGTGCCACCAGCAGAGATCGTTTTGGGGAGGGATCCGATACGCAGTATTTT.

This chain uses TRBV4-1 with TRBJ2-1, with a possible D match to TRBD1 (6 bases). Looked up from germline, CDR1 is MGHRA and CDR2 is YSYEKL. V lost 1 base and J 8 bases, leaving 9 bases between the germline ends. The CDR3 runs 13 residues. DNA of the CDR3: TGCGCCAGCAGCCAAGCGGCAGGGGATGAGCAGTTCTTC. Translating gives CASSQAAGDEQFF.

This clone was observed a handful of times. The genes are TRBV18 and TRBJ1-1, with D tentatively TRBD1 (5 bases). Germline V gene sequence: CDR1 KGHSH, CDR2 LQKENI. This CDR3 contains 13 residues. V lost 2 bases and J 5 bases, leaving 9 bases between the germline ends. The CDR3 sequence: CASSPREGTEAFF. The CDR3 DNA reads TGTGCCAGCTCACCAAGAGAGGGGACTGAAGCTTTCTTT.

The chain links TRBV4-1 to TRBJ2-7, with D unresolved. The CDR3 contains 16 residues. With 2 bases removed from V and 0 bases from J, the gap between germline ends came to 14 bases. CDR1 and CDR2 (germline): MGHRA, YSYEKL. This chain's CDR3 is CASSQHLQPSSYEQYF. DNA for the CDR3: TGCGCCAGCAGCCAACACCTTCAACCTTCCTCCTACGAGCAGTACTTC.

The chain carries TRBV30 and TRBJ2-1; 11 bases match TRBD1. Trimming took 5 bases from V and 4 from J; bases not matched to a gene: 7. The V gene's germline CDR1 is GTSNPN and CDR2 SVGIG (reference sequence). The CDR3 is 15 amino acids. CDR3 loop: CAWGTGTGGYNEQFF. In DNA, the CDR3 is TGTGCCTGGGGCACCGGGACAGGGGGGTACAATGAGCAGTTCTTC.

The table lists this clone with a few counts. This chain uses TRBV6-6 with TRBJ2-7; D tentatively fits TRBD1 or TRBD2 (5 bases each). Per the germline V gene, CDR1 is MNHNY and CDR2 is SVGAGI (reference sequence). This CDR3 contains 14 residues. V was trimmed by 7 bases and J by 3 bases, leaving 16 bases between them. CDR3 sequence: CASIRDPNRYEQYF. CDR3 coding DNA: TGTGCCAGCATTAGGGACCCCAACCGCTACGAGCAGTACTTC.

This chain connects TRBV13 to TRBJ1-1, with D uncertain. The germline V gene has CDR1 PRHDT and CDR2 FYEKMQ (reference sequence). This CDR3 is 13 amino acids long. V was trimmed by 3 bases and J by 3 bases, leaving 8 bases between them. The CDR3 region has the DNA TGTGCCAGCAGCTTCAGACACGACACTGAAGCTTTCTTT. It encodes CASSFRHDTEAFF.